This is a list of T cell receptor beta chains from one sample in a study of blood T cell repertoires in COVID-19. Assay used: immunoSEQ multiplex PCR; TCRdb lists only in-frame clones, some missing. Found here are roughly 380,000 clones, about 88% of them singletons; the top ten hold roughly 1.4%. Specimen: peripheral blood. The receptors were gathered from a woman aged 40 to 50 with COVID-19, enrolled during active disease. Each CDR3 is given with its conserved first and last residue. D genes are given only for firm matches. Rows give clone size only sometimes, using once, few, many, or a class for an expanded clone.

d_gene: .; v_gene: TRBV11-2; abundance: .; j_gene: TRBJ1-1; CDR3aa: CASSLGTGYTEAFF; CDR3nt: TGTGCCAGCAGCTTAGGTACAGGGTACACTGAAGCTTTCTTT
d_gene: .; v_gene: TRBV29-1; abundance: .; j_gene: TRBJ2-7; CDR3aa: CSVGDPGNEQYF; CDR3nt: TGCAGCGTTGGAGACCCCGGGAACGAGCAGTACTTC
d_gene: TRBD2; v_gene: TRBV19; abundance: .; j_gene: TRBJ2-1; CDR3aa: CASSKGLAGIEQFF; CDR3nt: TGTGCCAGTAGTAAGGGACTAGCGGGGATTGAGCAGTTCTTC
d_gene: .; v_gene: TRBV7-2; abundance: .; j_gene: TRBJ2-3; CDR3aa: CASSLGLTSTDTQYF; CDR3nt: TGTGCCAGCAGCTTAGGGCTTACCAGCACAGATACGCAGTATTTT
d_gene: TRBD1; v_gene: TRBV7-3; abundance: .; j_gene: TRBJ1-1; CDR3aa: CASSLLGGNTEAFF; CDR3nt: TGTGCCAGCAGCTTATTAGGGGGCAATACTGAAGCTTTCTTT
d_gene: .; v_gene: TRBV27; abundance: .; j_gene: TRBJ2-7; CDR3aa: CASSSHSGSYEQYF; CDR3nt: TGTGCCAGCAGTTCACACAGCGGATCCTACGAGCAGTACTTC
d_gene: TRBD2; v_gene: TRBV5-1; abundance: .; j_gene: TRBJ2-1; CDR3aa: CASSPGVAGGRYNEQFF; CDR3nt: TGCGCCAGCAGCCCCGGGGTAGCGGGGGGGCGATACAATGAGCAGTTCTTC
d_gene: TRBD2; v_gene: TRBV12-3/TRBV12-4; abundance: .; j_gene: TRBJ2-1; CDR3aa: CASSFGLAEQFF; CDR3nt: TGTGCCAGCAGTTTCGGACTAGCGGAGCAGTTCTTC
d_gene: .; v_gene: TRBV28; abundance: .; j_gene: TRBJ1-5; CDR3aa: CATTTPSNQPQHF; CDR3nt: TGTGCCACCACAACCCCCTCGAATCAGCCCCAGCATTTT
d_gene: TRBD1; v_gene: TRBV10-3; abundance: .; j_gene: TRBJ2-7; CDR3aa: CAMSGARDSSTYEQYF; CDR3nt: TGTGCCATGTCAGGGGCCCGGGACAGTTCGACCTACGAGCAGTACTTC
d_gene: .; v_gene: TRBV7-9; abundance: .; j_gene: TRBJ2-1; CDR3aa: CASSLASGNEQFF; CDR3nt: TGTGCCAGCAGCTTAGCGTCAGGGAATGAGCAGTTCTTC
d_gene: TRBD2; v_gene: TRBV7-2; abundance: .; j_gene: TRBJ2-7; CDR3aa: CASSILAGGPYEQYF; CDR3nt: TGTGCCAGCAGCATACTAGCGGGAGGACCGTACGAGCAGTACTTC
d_gene: .; v_gene: TRBV5-6; abundance: .; j_gene: TRBJ1-1; CDR3aa: CASSPRPGLGTEAFF; CDR3nt: TGTGCCAGCAGCCCTCGACCAGGGTTGGGCACTGAAGCTTTCTTT
d_gene: .; v_gene: TRBV19; abundance: .; j_gene: TRBJ1-4; CDR3aa: CASRPGTRNNEKLFF; CDR3nt: TGTGCCAGTAGGCCCGGGACACGGAATAATGAAAAACTGTTTTTT
d_gene: .; v_gene: TRBV5-1; abundance: .; j_gene: TRBJ2-6; CDR3aa: CASSLSRSGANVLTF; CDR3nt: TGCGCCAGCAGCCTAAGTCGCTCTGGGGCCAACGTCCTGACTTTC
d_gene: .; v_gene: TRBV5-1; abundance: .; j_gene: TRBJ2-5; CDR3aa: CASSLVLQETQYF; CDR3nt: TGCGCCAGCAGCTTGGTTCTCCAAGAGACCCAGTACTTC
d_gene: TRBD2; v_gene: TRBV4-3; abundance: many; j_gene: TRBJ2-1; CDR3aa: CASSTRTSGDYNEQFF; CDR3nt: TGCGCCAGCAGCACTCGGACTAGCGGGGACTACAATGAGCAGTTCTTC
d_gene: .; v_gene: TRBV7-2; abundance: .; j_gene: TRBJ1-1; CDR3aa: CASSWASDAAFF; CDR3nt: TGTGCCAGCAGCTGGGCGTCCGACGCAGCTTTCTTT
d_gene: TRBD2; v_gene: TRBV7-2; abundance: .; j_gene: TRBJ2-5; CDR3aa: CASSLEREEETQYF; CDR3nt: TGTGCCAGCAGCTTAGAGCGGGAGGAGGAGACCCAGTACTTC
d_gene: TRBD1; v_gene: TRBV19; abundance: .; j_gene: TRBJ2-6; CDR3aa: CASSSKGTGSSGANVLTF; CDR3nt: TGTGCCAGTAGTTCGAAAGGGACAGGTAGCTCTGGGGCCAACGTCCTGACTTTC
d_gene: .; v_gene: TRBV12-5; abundance: .; j_gene: TRBJ2-2; CDR3aa: CASGFQGGTGELFF; CDR3nt: TGTGCTAGTGGTTTCCAGGGTGGTACCGGGGAGCTGTTTTTT
d_gene: TRBD2; v_gene: TRBV28; abundance: .; j_gene: TRBJ2-1; CDR3aa: CASSGTSGSSYNEQFF; CDR3nt: TGTGCCAGCAGCGGGACTAGCGGGAGCTCCTACAATGAGCAGTTCTTC
d_gene: .; v_gene: TRBV9; abundance: .; j_gene: TRBJ2-7; CDR3aa: CASSVAAGTYEQYF; CDR3nt: TGTGCCAGCAGCGTAGCCGCAGGCACCTACGAGCAGTACTTC
d_gene: TRBD1; v_gene: TRBV19; abundance: .; j_gene: TRBJ1-2; CDR3aa: CASSMIQGANQNGYTF; CDR3nt: TGTGCCAGTAGTATGATCCAGGGGGCGAATCAGAATGGCTACACCTTC
d_gene: .; v_gene: TRBV28; abundance: .; j_gene: TRBJ1-2; CDR3aa: CATGRQAKGYGYTF; CDR3nt: TGTGCCACGGGAAGGCAGGCGAAGGGCTATGGCTACACCTTC
d_gene: TRBD1; v_gene: TRBV18; abundance: .; j_gene: TRBJ1-3; CDR3aa: CASSPPGQGTGNTIYF; CDR3nt: TGTGCCAGCTCACCACCGGGACAGGGTACTGGAAACACCATATATTTT
d_gene: TRBD1; v_gene: TRBV3-1/TRBV3-2; abundance: .; j_gene: TRBJ1-4; CDR3aa: CASSQGMRGGSEKLFF; CDR3nt: TGTGCCAGCAGCCAAGGGATGCGAGGGGGCAGTGAAAAACTGTTTTTT